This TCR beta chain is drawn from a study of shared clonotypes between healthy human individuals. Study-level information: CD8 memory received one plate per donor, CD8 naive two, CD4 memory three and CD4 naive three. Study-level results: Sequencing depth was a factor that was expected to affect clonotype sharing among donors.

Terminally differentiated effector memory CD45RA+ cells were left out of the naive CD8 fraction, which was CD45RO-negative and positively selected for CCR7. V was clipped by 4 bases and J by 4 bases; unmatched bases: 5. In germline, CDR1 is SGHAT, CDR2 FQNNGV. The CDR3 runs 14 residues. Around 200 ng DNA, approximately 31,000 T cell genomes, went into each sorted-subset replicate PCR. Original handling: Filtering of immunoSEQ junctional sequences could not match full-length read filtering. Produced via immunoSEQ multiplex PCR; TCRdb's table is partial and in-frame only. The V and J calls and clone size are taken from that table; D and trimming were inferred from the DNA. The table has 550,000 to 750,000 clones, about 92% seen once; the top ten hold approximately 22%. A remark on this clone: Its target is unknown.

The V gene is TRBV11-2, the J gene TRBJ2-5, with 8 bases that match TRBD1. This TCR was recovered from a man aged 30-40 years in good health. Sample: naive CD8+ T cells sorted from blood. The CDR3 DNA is TGTGCCAGCAGCTCACGGACAGGGATAGAGACCCAGTACTTC. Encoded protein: CASSSRTGIETQYF.